A single sample is the source of the 27 T cell receptor beta chains below, sequenced in a study of blood T cell repertoires in COVID-19. This table comes from immunoSEQ multiplex PCR, and its TCRdb copy is limited to in-frame clones, with some not included. The sample includes roughly 150,000 clones, roughly 89% of them seen just once. Input material: peripheral blood. The receptors were sampled from a woman in her sixties or seventies with COVID-19, enrolled during active disease.

This sequence joins TRBV5-6 and TRBJ1-6; 8 bases agree with TRBD1. The germline V gene has CDR1 SGHDT and CDR2 YYEEEE. This CDR3 has 16 amino acids. V gave up 3 bases and J gave up 8 bases; unmatched junction bases: 10. The CDR3 protein is CASSSTWVQGDSPLHF. The CDR3 DNA reads TGTGCCAGCAGCTCTACGTGGGTACAGGGGGATTCACCCCTCCACTTT.

This chain uses TRBV3-1 (or the pseudogene TRBV3-2) with TRBJ1-6, with 7 bases lining up with TRBD1. The CDR3 loop spans 15 amino acids. CDR1 is LGHDT, CDR2 YNNKEL, per germline (reference sequence). J gave up 6 bases and V 3 bases, and 5 bases lay outside the gene matches. The CDR3 DNA reads TGTGCCAGCAGCCAGGACAGGCGGATTAATTCACCCCTCCACTTT. Translation gives CASSQDRRINSPLHF.

Here the CDR3 DNA reads TGTGCCAGCAGGACTCGATTTCAAGAGACCCAGTACTTC. The encoded protein is CASRTRFQETQYF. The chain uses TRBV7-3 and TRBJ2-5; D gene uncertain. Deletions cut 6 bases from V and 2 bases from J, with 10 bases between. The CDR3 sequence is 13 residues long. CDR1 and CDR2 (germline): SGHTA, FQGTGA.

A note on this clone: Distinct nucleotide sequences in the sample also encode this CDR3. The chain employs TRBV30 and TRBJ1-5; 7 bases fit TRBD1. This CDR3 spans 13 amino acids. After removal of 5 bases from V and 1 base from J, the junction contained 2 bases not matched to a gene. Germline CDR1 is GTSNPN and CDR2 is SVGIG (reference sequence). CDR3 in DNA: TGTGCCTGGGGGGGACAGAGCAATCAGCCCCAGCATTTT. Translation gives CAWGGQSNQPQHF.

The CDR3 loop reads CASSKERGFNQPQHF. CDR3 coding DNA: TGTGCCAGCAGCAAGGAGAGAGGTTTCAATCAGCCCCAGCATTTT. The V call is TRBV5-6, the J call TRBJ1-5; D remains ambiguous. Trimming took off 4 bases at V and 3 bases at J, with 14 bases between the two ends. Germline V gives CDR1 SGHDT, CDR2 YYEEEE. The CDR3 is 15 amino acids. The whole variable domain, remainder taken from reference TRBV5-6 and TRBJ1-5, is DAGVTQSPTHLIKTRGQQVTLRCSPKSGHDTVSWYQQALGQGPQFIFQYYEEEERQRGNFPDRFSGHQFPNYSSELNVNALLLGDSALYLCASSKERGFNQPQHFGDGTRLSIL.

This sequence joins TRBV5-1 and TRBJ1-1; TRBD1 might be the D (5 bases). This CDR3 comprises 14 residues. V was pared by 0 bases and J by 3 bases, with 9 bases between. Germline lookup yields CDR1 SGHRS and CDR2 YFSETQ. The CDR3 DNA sequence: TGCGCCAGCAGCTTGGACTGGGGGGACACTGAAGCTTTCTTT. Encoded protein: CASSLDWGDTEAFF.

This sequence joins TRBV30 and TRBJ1-3; TRBD1 might be the D (5 bases). This CDR3 has 13 residues. The germline CDR1 and CDR2 sequences are GTSNPN and SVGIG (reference sequence). V was shortened by 2 bases and J by 4 bases, with 9 bases between the two germline ends. This chain's CDR3 is CAWSLGAGNTIYF. CDR3 bases: TGTGCCTGGAGTCTTGGGGCGGGAAACACCATATATTTT. Complete variable domain (other parts from reference TRBV30 and TRBJ1-3): SQTIHQWPATLVQPVGSPLSLECTVEGTSNPNLYWYRQAAGRGLQLLFYSVGIGQISSEVPQNLSASRPQDRQFILSSKKLLLSDSGFYLCAWSLGAGNTIYFGEGSWLTVV.

This chain joins TRBV5-6 and TRBJ1-2; D ambiguous. Germline V gene lookup returns CDR1 SGHDT and CDR2 YYEEEE. Trimming removed 3 bases at V and 3 bases at J, with 12 bases between. The CDR3 is 14 residues long. The CDR3 reads CASSYRGPDYGYTF. The CDR3 DNA reads TGTGCCAGCAGCTACCGCGGGCCTGACTATGGCTACACCTTC. Full variable domain (rest looked up from reference TRBV5-6 and TRBJ1-2): DAGVTQSPTHLIKTRGQQVTLRCSPKSGHDTVSWYQQALGQGPQFIFQYYEEEERQRGNFPDRFSGHQFPNYSSELNVNALLLGDSALYLCASSYRGPDYGYTFGSGTRLTVV.

The rearrangement uses TRBV5-5 and TRBJ1-5, with 10 nucleotides matching TRBD1. Germline CDR1 SGHKS, CDR2 YYEKEE (reference sequence). CDR3 length: 15 residues. Trimming took 0 bases from V and 7 from J; bases not matched to a gene: 4. The CDR3 here is CASSLGQGAKQPQHF. The CDR3 nucleotides are TGTGCCAGCAGCTTGGGACAGGGGGCTAAACAGCCCCAGCATTTT.

The V gene is TRBV18, the J gene TRBJ1-2; a weak D match, TRBD1 (5 bases). Germline V gene lookup returns CDR1 KGHSH and CDR2 LQKENI. The V and J ends lost 0 bases and 4 bases respectively, with 12 bases between them. The CDR3 runs to 15 residues. The DNA for the CDR3 is TGTGCCAGCTCACCACCGATCTGGCAGGGCTATGGCTACACCTTC. Translating gives CASSPPIWQGYGYTF. Supplemented by reference TRBV18 and TRBJ1-2, the full variable domain reads NAGVMQNPRHLVRRRGQEARLRCSPMKGHSHVYWYRQLPEEGLKFMVYLQKENIIDESGMPKERFSAEFPKEGPSILRIQQVVRGDSAAYFCASSPPIWQGYGYTFGSGTRLTVV.

The genes are TRBV18 and TRBJ1-6; 8 positions agree with TRBD1. Germline V gene data show CDR1 as KGHSH and CDR2 as LQKENI. CDR3 length equals 14 residues. The V and J ends lost 5 bases and 9 bases, in that order; junction bases with no gene match: 6. The CDR3 reads CASSSDRGASPLHF. The CDR3 DNA reads as TGTGCCAGCTCATCAGACAGGGGTGCTTCACCCCTCCACTTT.

The genes are TRBV12-3 or TRBV12-4 and TRBJ1-2; maybe TRBD1 (5 bases). Trimming left V 6 bases short and J 8 bases short, with 16 bases between. The CDR3 covers 13 residues. CDR3 region: CASRNTGRDGYTF. The DNA for the CDR3 is TGTGCCAGCAGGAATACGGGGAGGGACGGCTACACCTTC.

The sample holds one count of this clone. This chain joins TRBV5-5 and TRBJ2-5; a weak D match, TRBD1 (6 bases). Looked up from germline, CDR1 is SGHKS and CDR2 is YYEKEE (reference sequence). Trimming shortened V by 5 bases and J by 2 bases, and 16 bases separated the two germline ends. The CDR3 is 15 residues long. CDR3 bases: TGTGCCAGCAGTTTTGTACAGGGCTTACAAGAGACCCAGTACTTC. Protein product: CASSFVQGLQETQYF.

The chain joins TRBV27 to TRBJ1-5; no clear D gene. Germline V gene data show CDR1 as MNHEY and CDR2 as SMNVEV (reference sequence). V was cut by 6 bases and J by 7 bases, with 4 bases left in between. This CDR3 has 10 amino acids. The CDR3 DNA is TGTGCCAGCAGCCGGCAGCCCCAGCATTTT. Amino acids: CASSRQPQHF.

This clone showed up just once. CDR3 residues: CASSSHTGLGYTF. CDR3 DNA sequence: TGTGCCAGCAGCTCCCACACAGGGTTGGGCTACACCTTC. The V call is TRBV9, the J call TRBJ1-2; possibly TRBD1 for D (6 bases). The CDR3 contains 13 residues. With 4 bases removed from V and 8 bases from J, the gap between germline ends came to 15 bases. The germline V gene encodes CDR1 SGDLS and CDR2 YYNGEE. The complete variable domain, with remaining parts taken from reference TRBV9 and TRBJ1-2, reads DSGVTQTPKHLITATGQRVTLRCSPRSGDLSVYWYQQSLDQGLQFLIQYYNGEERAKGNILERFSAQQFPDLHSELNLSSLELGDSALYFCASSSHTGLGYTFGSGTRLTVV.

The chain recombines TRBV28 with TRBJ1-5; no reliable D call. Germline lookup yields CDR1 MDHEN and CDR2 SYDVKM. The CDR3 is 12 amino acids. Trimming took off 5 bases at V and 11 bases at J, with 13 bases between the two ends. In DNA, the CDR3 is TGTGCCAGCAGTCCGAGCGGAAAGGCCCAGCATTTT. Its protein is CASSPSGKAQHF.

This chain links TRBV27 with TRBJ2-3; 9 bases map to TRBD1. The CDR3 sequence is 13 residues long. V trimming: 8 bases; J trimming: 10 bases; junction bases outside the gene matches: 10. Germline V CDR1 and CDR2: MNHEY, SMNVEV (reference sequence). Written as DNA, the CDR3 is TGTGCCAGCGGCCTCCGGGACAGGGAAGCGCAGTATTTT. Its translation is CASGLRDREAQYF.

V gene TRBV5-1 combines with J gene TRBJ1-4, with D unresolved. Trimming removed 5 bases from V and 2 bases from J, with 7 bases in between. This CDR3 has 13 amino acids. Germline CDR1 is SGHRS and CDR2 is YFSETQ. The CDR3 loop reads CASRRGTNEKLFF. The DNA for the CDR3 is TGCGCCAGCAGAAGAGGGACTAATGAAAAACTGTTTTTT.

CDR3 nucleotides: TGTGCCAGCAGTGAGCCGGGACTGCTCTACGAGCAGTACTTC. It encodes CASSEPGLLYEQYF. The J gene is TRBJ2-7, the V gene TRBV6-1, with a possible D match to TRBD2 (6 bases). The germline V and J ends were trimmed by 3 bases and 3 bases, with 12 bases remaining between them. The CDR3 consists of 14 residues. Germline V gene data show CDR1 as MNHNS and CDR2 as SASEGT.

The rearrangement links TRBV18 to TRBJ2-7; D is ambiguous. The germline V gene encodes CDR1 KGHSH and CDR2 LQKENI. This CDR3 spans 14 amino acids. V was pared by 1 base and J by 5 bases, with 12 bases between. The CDR3 coding sequence is TGTGCCAGCTCACCACAGAGGTCTGCCCACGAGCAGTACTTC. This gives the protein CASSPQRSAHEQYF.

This chain connects TRBV19 to TRBJ2-5; TRBD2 agrees at 10 bases. The CDR3 totals 14 residues. Germline V gene sequence: CDR1 LNHDA, CDR2 SQIVND (reference sequence). The ends lost 4 bases at V and 5 bases at J; junction bases unmatched: 4. CDR3 residues: CASSRLAGGETQYF. DNA for the CDR3: TGTGCCAGTAGTAGACTAGCGGGTGGGGAGACCCAGTACTTC.

The chain joins TRBV29-1 to TRBJ2-1; 14 bases align to TRBD2. The CDR3 has 14 amino acids. The V segment lost 7 bases and the J segment 9 bases; nucleotides outside the gene matches: 8. Germline CDR1 and CDR2: SQVTM and ANQGSEA. CDR3 in amino acids: CSGRLAGGLGEQFF. Written as DNA, the CDR3 is TGCAGCGGGAGACTAGCGGGGGGGCTAGGTGAGCAGTTCTTC.

The chain links TRBV28 to TRBJ2-3; 13 bases are a match to TRBD2. Germline V CDR1 and CDR2: MDHEN, SYDVKM. The CDR3 is 15 residues long. The trim removed 6 bases at V and 10 bases at J, leaving 10 bases unmatched. The CDR3 region is CASSLLAGGPQPQYF. In DNA, the CDR3 is TGTGCCAGCAGCCTACTAGCGGGGGGGCCTCAGCCGCAGTATTTT.

The chain joins TRBV2 to TRBJ2-2, with D unresolved. Germline CDR1 and CDR2: SNHLY and FYNNEI. The CDR3 runs 15 residues. V lost 2 bases, J lost 2 bases, and 9 bases lay in between. The DNA of the CDR3 is TGTGCCAGCAGTGAAACACCAGGAAACACCGGGGAGCTGTTTTTT. Translating gives CASSETPGNTGELFF. Full variable domain (rest looked up from reference TRBV2 and TRBJ2-2): EPEVTQTPSHQVTQMGQEVILRCVPISNHLYFYWYRQILGQKVEFLVSFYNNEISEKSEIFDDQFSVERPDGSNFTLKIRSTKLEDSAMYFCASSETPGNTGELFFGEGSRLTVL.

The table lists this clone with a count of one. The chain couples TRBV2 to TRBJ1-1, with no clear D. The CDR3 sequence is 13 residues long. Germline CDR1 SNHLY, CDR2 FYNNEI. V shed 4 bases and J shed 0 bases, with 6 bases lying between them. The CDR3 DNA follows: TGTGCCAGCAGTGTAGTATTGAACACTGAAGCTTTCTTT. Its translation is CASSVVLNTEAFF.

This clone was detected a few times. The rearrangement uses TRBV5-6 and TRBJ1-1; D uncertain. This CDR3 comprises 13 residues. Trimming removed 1 base at V and 0 bases at J, with 4 bases between. Germline V CDR1 and CDR2: SGHDT, YYEEEE. CDR3 loop: CASSLTVNTEAFF. The CDR3 DNA reads TGTGCCAGCAGCTTGACGGTGAACACTGAAGCTTTCTTT.

The chain has TRBV10-2 and TRBJ2-1, with 11 bases aligning to TRBD2. The CDR3 extends over 18 amino acids. The V gene end was trimmed by 7 bases and the J gene end by 0 bases; junction bases not matched to a gene: 11. Per germline, CDR1 WSHSY and CDR2 SAAADI. In nucleotides, the CDR3 is TGCGCCAGCATTAGTCTAGCGGGGGGCCCCCGCTCCTACAATGAGCAGTTCTTC. This encodes CASISLAGGPRSYNEQFF.